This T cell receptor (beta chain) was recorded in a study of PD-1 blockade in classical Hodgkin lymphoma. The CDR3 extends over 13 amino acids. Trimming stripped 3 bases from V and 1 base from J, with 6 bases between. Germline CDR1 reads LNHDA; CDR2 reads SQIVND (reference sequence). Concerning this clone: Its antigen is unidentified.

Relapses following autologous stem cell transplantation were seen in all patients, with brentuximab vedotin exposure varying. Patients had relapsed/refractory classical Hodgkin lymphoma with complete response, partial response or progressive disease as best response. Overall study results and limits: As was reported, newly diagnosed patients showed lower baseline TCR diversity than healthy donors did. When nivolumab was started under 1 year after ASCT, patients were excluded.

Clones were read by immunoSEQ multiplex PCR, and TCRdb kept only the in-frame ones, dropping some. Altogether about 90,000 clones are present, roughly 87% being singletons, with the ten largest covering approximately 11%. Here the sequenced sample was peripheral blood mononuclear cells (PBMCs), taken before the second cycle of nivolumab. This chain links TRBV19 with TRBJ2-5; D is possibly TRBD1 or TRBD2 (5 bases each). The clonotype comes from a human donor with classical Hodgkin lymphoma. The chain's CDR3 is CASSIGAQETQYF. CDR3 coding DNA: TGTGCCAGTAGTATCGGGGCCCAAGAGACCCAGTACTTC. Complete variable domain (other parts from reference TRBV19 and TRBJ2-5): DGGITQSPKYLFRKEGQNVTLSCEQNLNHDAMYWYRQDPGQGLRLIYYSQIVNDFQKGDIAEGYSVSREKKESFPLTVTSAQKNPTAFYLCASSIGAQETQYFGPGTRLLVL.